The source of this T cell receptor (beta chain) is a study of STAT5B mutations in CD4+ large granular lymphocyte leukemia. Germline CDR1 reads SQVTM; CDR2 reads ANQGSEA. V lost 2 bases to trimming and J lost 9 bases, with 11 bases between them. The CDR3 extends over 12 amino acids. Whole-study findings and limits: TRBV06-family usage was enriched in top patient clones (8/27) versus controls (2/35). About 26% of private leukemic clonotypes occurred rarely in other patients' non-leukemic repertoires.

Per the original methods: Productive clonotypes were detectable down to 2.59 x 10-5 frequency. TCRdb's table, derived via immunoSEQ multiplex PCR, lists solely in-frame clones and lacks some. The D gene and trimming were derived from the DNA, and the V and J assignments and clone size from that table. The sample holds 40,000 to 45,000 clones, about four fifths seen once. Notes on this clone: Antigen specificity is unknown.

The TCR was taken from a human donor in good health. The chain is built from TRBV29-1 and TRBJ2-1; D unresolved. The sample comprised CD4+ T cells from blood buffy coats. The CDR3 coding sequence is TGCAGCGTTGAAATGAATCGAGGTGAGCAGTTCTTC. Translation: CSVEMNRGEQFF.